This entry features one TCR beta chain sequence. CDR3 length: 18 residues. Germline V lookup: CDR1 SGHVS, CDR2 FQNEAQ. The V gene lost 4 bases and the J gene lost 2 bases, with 20 bases spanning the gap. This sample stems from a study of STAT5B mutations in CD4+ large granular lymphocyte leukemia. The assay was immunoSEQ multiplex PCR, and TCRdb's table has in-frame clones only and misses some. The sample consists of 30,000 to 40,000 clones, roughly 71% of them appearing once. Material: CD4+ T cells from blood buffy coats. The genes are TRBV7-8 and TRBJ2-2; a weak D match, TRBD2 (5 bases). The clonotype originates from a human donor in good health. Written as DNA, the CDR3 is TGTGCCAGCAGCTCATTACTGGCCCCGGGAAAAAACACCGGGGAGCTGTTTTTT. Protein sequence: CASSSLLAPGKNTGELFF.